Below are 9 T cell receptor beta chains sequenced from a single sample in a study of preoperative IRX-2 immunotherapy in early breast cancer. Documented treatment: preoperative locoregional IRX-2 cytokine immunotherapy. TCRdb's copy holds only in-frame clones and misses some; the assay was immunoSEQ multiplex PCR. The data show around 10,000 clones, 80% seen once. The material sequenced was lymph node tissue, taken before IRX-2 immunotherapy. The source is a human donor with breast cancer.

The chain has TRBV19 and TRBJ2-1; 9 nucleotides align to TRBD2. Germline V gives CDR1 LNHDA, CDR2 SQIVND (reference sequence). The CDR3 loop spans 16 amino acids. V lost 5 bases to trimming and J lost 5 bases; unmatched junction nucleotides: 10. CDR3 nucleotide sequence: TGTGCCAGTAGTTATGGCGGGAGGGCCCTCCACAATGAGCAGTTCTTC. This encodes CASSYGGRALHNEQFF.

The V and J genes are TRBV15 and TRBJ1-3, with TRBD1 matching over 9 bases. This CDR3 spans 16 amino acids. Trimming removed 5 bases from V and 4 bases from J; junction bases left unmatched: 9. Germline-derived CDR1 and CDR2 are LNHNV and YYDKDF (reference sequence). The CDR3 loop is CATSPRPGTGGNTIYF. The CDR3 DNA is TGTGCCACCAGCCCCAGACCCGGGACAGGGGGAAACACCATATATTTT.

The genes are TRBV6-8 and TRBJ2-2, with TRBD2 matching 11 bases. This CDR3 is built from 18 residues. J was trimmed by 6 bases and V by 7 bases; bases with no gene match: 16. Germline values: CDR1 MNHGY, CDR2 SAAAGT. The CDR3 sequence: CASIKPVGLAGGAGELFF. CDR3 sequence (DNA): TGTGCCAGCATCAAACCCGTAGGGCTAGCGGGAGGCGCCGGGGAGCTGTTTTTT.

The chain recombines TRBV19 with TRBJ1-2, with TRBD1 matching over 8 bases. Per the germline V gene, CDR1 is LNHDA and CDR2 is SQIVND (reference sequence). CDR3 length: 15 amino acids. The trim removed 0 bases at V and 2 bases at J, leaving 2 bases unmatched. The DNA of the CDR3 is TGTGCCAGTAGTATAGATTGGACAGGGAACTATGGCTACACCTTC. Its translation is CASSIDWTGNYGYTF.

The rearrangement joins TRBV18 to TRBJ1-5; tentatively, D is TRBD1 (6 bases). This CDR3 is 14 amino acids long. Germline V gene data show CDR1 as KGHSH and CDR2 as LQKENI. V dropped 6 bases and J dropped 6 bases, with 15 bases sitting between them. Here the CDR3 DNA reads TGTGCCAGCTCCCTCTTACAGGGTAGTCAGCCCCAGCATTTT. It encodes CASSLLQGSQPQHF.

This chain uses TRBV7-4 with TRBJ2-1; maybe TRBD1 (5 bases). Trimming shortened V by 5 bases and J by 9 bases, and 20 bases separated the two germline ends. Germline V lookup: CDR1 SGHVT, CDR2 SQSDAQ. This CDR3 region has 15 residues. The CDR3 spells CASSLMGRVVLEQFF. CDR3 DNA sequence: TGTGCCAGCAGCCTAATGGGCAGGGTCGTCCTTGAGCAGTTCTTC.

The V call is TRBV29-1, the J call TRBJ2-1; 11 bases fit TRBD2. The ends lost 7 bases at V and 3 bases at J; junction bases unmatched: 8. The CDR3 runs to 15 residues. CDR1 is SQVTM and CDR2 is ANQGSEA in the germline V gene. CDR3 region: CSAFGTSGFYNEQFF. DNA for the CDR3: TGCAGCGCCTTCGGGACTAGCGGATTCTACAATGAGCAGTTCTTC.

The rearrangement uses TRBV19 and TRBJ2-7; 9 bases are a match to TRBD1. Germline CDR1 and CDR2: LNHDA and SQIVND (reference sequence). The CDR3 covers 15 residues. Unmatched junction bases numbered 11, after V lost 5 bases and J lost 6 bases. The CDR3, as DNA: TGTGCCAGTAGTGAAGCCGGGACAGGGAACGGCGAGCAGTACTTC. Amino acids: CASSEAGTGNGEQYF.

The rearrangement uses TRBV4-1 and TRBJ2-5; D is perhaps TRBD2 (7 bases). The CDR3 has 14 residues. The V end was cut by 4 bases, the J end by 5 bases, with 14 bases between. Germline-derived CDR1 and CDR2 are MGHRA and YSYEKL. CDR3 amino acids: CASSLRGGRETQYF. The CDR3 DNA reads TGCGCCAGCAGCCTGAGGGGGGGGAGGGAGACCCAGTACTTC.